Described below is a single T cell receptor (beta chain) sequence and its context. Its recognized antigen is unknown. The input lacks base qualities; no much larger clone sits a single base away. CDR1 is given as SGHDN and CDR2 as FVKESK, both from the germline V gene. Counted from cysteine to phenylalanine, this CDR3 has 16 amino acids. Just the 48-base CDR3 DNA is kept, in frame starting at base 1. V is pruned by 3 bases and J by 1 base, leaving 4 bases of the junction without a gene match. The sample is drawn from a study of T cells after posttransplantation cyclophosphamide (dated by TCRdb to 2016 to 2018). For the study in its entirety: T cell repertoire reconstitution was tracked by TRB sequencing after myeloablative bone marrow transplantation in which posttransplantation cyclophosphamide was used as GVHD prophylaxis. Samples from about 32 PTCy-treated patients and over 15 related bone marrow donors of those patients were subjected to antigen receptor sequencing. Blood from every one of the roughly 33 PTCy patients who had 1-year posttransplant specimens underwent TRB sequencing. TRB sequencing was also done on up to 3 additional blood samples from 2 to 5.2 years after transplant in 3 patients, and on pretransplant blood from 4 patients. Because TRA and TRB clonality correlated tightly in 9 samples, the subsequent TCR analyses were limited to TRB only. Public TRB sequences were compared against a database of over 3,000 sequences linked to responses to pathogens, tumor antigens, self-antigens and alloantigens.

Genomic DNA was the input for TRB sequencing, which was run either with the immunoSEQ assay at survey resolution or with the hsTCRB kit. As for the authors' bioinformatics: The immunoSEQ software handled initial read processing, and the LymphoSeq R package was used for repertoire analyses. Clonality was computed as 1 minus normalized Shannon entropy, and a Gini coefficient was also calculated for each TRB dataset. To infer phenotypes in unsorted samples, TRB sequences from sorted subsets of the recipient or donor were mapped onto unsorted samples from the same recipient. TCRdb mirrors the immuneACCESS table, restricted to in-frame sequences. Some clones are absent from its copies; in checked studies, under half trace to an unresolved V gene, and the reason for the others is unknown. V and J calls and clone size are as listed in that table; D and trimming were resolved from the DNA. This sample comprises fewer than 35,000 clones, 91% of them detected only once. The top ten clonotypes cover 0.09% to 0.12% of the sample.

Viable CD3+CD4+ or CD3+CD8+ cells that were CCR7+CD45RA+CD45RO-CD95-CD27+CD28+ were classified as naive T cells. On the day of marrow donation, related bone marrow donors gave peripheral blood samples. Mononuclear cells from peripheral blood and bone marrow were separated by Ficoll-Hypaque density centrifugation and then cryopreserved. Sorting of CD4+ and CD8+ T cells, including naive and memory subsets, was performed by FACS on a FACSAria II. General conclusions and limits of the study: Across the roughly 40 patients, TRB clonality was highly associated with recipient CMV seropositivity and CMV reactivation, and diversity with PTCy was similar to that in the CNI/methotrexate controls. The TRB repertoires of T cells infiltrating skin or the GI tract showed only limited overlap with the TRB repertoires found in blood. At 1-2 months, donor-recipient similarity was low but rose over the first year, and the later blood repertoires were often dominated by donor CD8+ memory clones.

The sample taken for sequencing was naive CD4+ T cells sorted from blood. This clonotype was obtained from a young man in good health and a related stem cell transplant donor. The sequence links TRBV14 to TRBJ2-5; a stretch of 11 junction bases matches TRBD2. The CDR3 sequence is CASSQGLAVPQETQYF. The base sequence is TGTGCCAGCAGCCAGGGACTAGCGGTACCCCAAGAGACCCAGTACTTC.